A single sample is the source of the 8 T cell receptor beta chains below, sequenced in a study. From the 5' RACE reads, TCRdb called clonotypes with MiXCR, one entry per CDR3 protein. The sample holds about 11,000 distinct CDR3 sequences, about a quarter seen once. Tregs were sorted as CD4+CD25+CD127-/low cells. Sequencing input: Tregs sorted from a lymph node. Source of these receptors: a female donor with breast cancer.

This clonotype has just a few counts. This chain's CDR3 is CASSANRAEASTDTQYF. The DNA of the CDR3 is TGTGCCAGCAGCGCAAACAGAGCGGAAGCTAGCACAGATACGCAGTATTTT. The chain has TRBV9 and TRBJ2-3; D is possibly TRBD2 (5 bases). The germline V and J ends were trimmed by 3 bases and 0 bases, with 17 bases remaining between them. CDR3 size: 17 residues. Germline-derived CDR1 and CDR2 are SGDLS and YYNGEE.

Judged by abundance, this clonotype is medium-sized. The J gene is TRBJ2-3, the V gene TRBV11-2; D might be TRBD2 (6 bases). V was clipped by 5 bases and J by 1 base, with 22 bases between them. CDR3 length: 18 amino acids. CDR1 SGHAT and CDR2 FQNNGV come from the germline V gene. CDR3 sequence: CASSSATGSWLGTDTQYF. The CDR3, as DNA: TGTGCCAGCAGCAGTGCGACCGGGAGTTGGTTGGGCACAGATACGCAGTATTTT.

This clonotype was recorded at least ten times. The chain is built from TRBV12-3 or TRBV12-4 and TRBJ1-2; D is unresolved. There are 15 residues in the CDR3. V gave up 6 bases and J gave up 6 bases, with 20 bases separating them. The CDR3 nucleotides are TGTGCCAGCAGCACATATGTCGGGGAAAGGGATGGCTACACCTTC. Translating it yields CASSTYVGERDGYTF.

Turning to this clonotype: This clone may be a read error of a much larger clone one base away. V gene TRBV20-1 combines with J gene TRBJ2-1; D gene unclear. The CDR3 has 11 amino acids. Trimming left V 6 bases short and J 15 bases short, with 18 bases between. In germline, CDR1 is DFQATT, CDR2 SNEGSKA (reference sequence). CDR3 sequence: CSAESYGKGFF. The CDR3, as DNA: TGCAGTGCCGAGAGTTATGGGAAGGGGTTCTTC.

The V and J genes are TRBV6-5 and TRBJ1-5; the D gene is possibly TRBD1 (6 bases). CDR1 and CDR2 (germline): MNHEY, SVGAGI. The CDR3 totals 14 residues. V lost 2 bases to trimming and J lost 6 bases, with 11 bases between them. The chain's CDR3 is CASSYNRVFQPQHF. CDR3 DNA: TGTGCCAGCAGTTACAACAGGGTATTTCAGCCCCAGCATTTT.

This clonotype came up a few times. The chain employs TRBV11-1 and TRBJ2-2; D is ambiguous. Germline CDR1 and CDR2: SGHAT and FQDESV (reference sequence). V dropped 3 bases and J dropped 1 base, with 3 bases sitting between them. CDR3 length equals 13 residues. The CDR3 DNA reads as TGTGCCAGCAGCTTTTGGAACACCGGGGAGCTGTTTTTT. Amino acids: CASSFWNTGELFF. The whole variable domain, filled in from reference TRBV11-1 and TRBJ2-2, reads EAEVAQSPRYKITEKSQAVAFWCDPISGHATLYWYRQILGQGPELLVQFQDESVVDDSQLPKDRFSAERLKGVDSTLKIQPAELGDSAMYLCASSFWNTGELFFGEGSRLTVL.

By sample share, this clonotype is medium-sized. V gene TRBV20-1 combines with J gene TRBJ2-1, with 11 bases identical to TRBD2. Trimming cost V 0 bases and J 4 bases; bases outside gene matches: 5. The germline CDR1 and CDR2 sequences are DFQATT and SNEGSKA (reference sequence). The CDR3 is 16 amino acids. The CDR3, as DNA: TGCAGTGCTAGAGATCAGAGACTAGCGGGATACAATGAGCAGTTCTTC. This gives the protein CSARDQRLAGYNEQFF.

By its share, this clonotype is medium-sized. The chain joins TRBV18 to TRBJ2-7; D gene uncertain. Trimming cost V 0 bases and J 3 bases, with 9 bases left between them. Germline CDR1 KGHSH, CDR2 LQKENI. The CDR3 has 14 amino acids. The CDR3 region is CASSPPGRSYEQYF. The CDR3 bases are TGTGCCAGCTCACCACCGGGCAGGAGCTACGAGCAGTACTTC. The variable domain in full, with the rest retrieved from reference TRBV18 and TRBJ2-7, is NAGVMQNPRHLVRRRGQEARLRCSPMKGHSHVYWYRQLPEEGLKFMVYLQKENIIDESGMPKERFSAEFPKEGPSILRIQQVVRGDSAAYFCASSPPGRSYEQYFGPGTRLTVT.